This TCR beta chain is from a study of blood T cell repertoires in COVID-19. About the study: COVID-19 samples, acute and convalescent, were from the United States, Italy and Spain.

The V end was cut by 2 bases, the J end by 6 bases, with 16 bases between. In germline, CDR1 is MGHRA, CDR2 YSYEKL. The CDR3 is 15 amino acids. The protocol was immunoSEQ multiplex PCR, while the TCRdb copy is restricted to in-frame clones and leaves out a portion. The sample has about 300,000 clones; roughly 89% are singletons. Participant-reported clinical history was the basis for cohort assignment. Within 2 weeks of study entry, exposed participants had contacted a PCR-confirmed or clinician-diagnosed COVID-19 case. The sequence derives from a woman in her fifties or sixties who had been exposed to COVID-19. This chain connects TRBV4-1 to TRBJ1-2; tentative D call: TRBD1 (5 bases). Sequences were obtained from PBMCs or T cells enriched from blood (not recorded which). Here the CDR3 DNA reads TGCGCCAGCAGCCAATTTACAGGCTCAAGGGATGGCTACACCTTC. Amino acid sequence: CASSQFTGSRDGYTF.